The following is a T cell receptor (beta chain) sequence with its context. MiXCR was run by TCRdb on the RACE reads, yielding one entry per CDR3 protein. This table has some 180,000 distinct CDR3 sequences, about 22% appearing once. This specimen comes from a study of human T cells and chemical hapten exposure. Study overall: Patch testing was performed with 0.01% DPC on the upper back, with reading at 6 days.

Deletions cut 3 bases from V and 7 bases from J, with 10 bases between. The germline V gene has CDR1 SEHNR and CDR2 FQNEAQ (reference sequence). There are 13 residues in the CDR3. Described time point: patch test 3, about 24 weeks after DPC sensitization. Treatment described: therapeutic diphenylcyclopropenone sensitization with weekly scalp DPC. The specimen was whole blood, collected in connection with sensitization to the hapten diphenylcyclopropenone (DPC). The rearrangement joins TRBV7-9 to TRBJ2-1; D may be TRBD1 (5 bases). This receptor was obtained from a woman aged 40 to 50 with alopecia areata. Some clones in this sample may be carry-over from other donors' samples. Written as DNA, the CDR3 is TGTGCCAGCAGCTTCGAGGCAGGGAATGAGCAGTTCTTC. This gives the protein CASSFEAGNEQFF.